This T cell receptor (beta chain) was captured in a study of blood T cell repertoires in COVID-19. Study in general: Samples taken during acute and convalescent COVID-19 were collected in the United States, Italy and Spain. The analysed material was cDNA or gDNA that came from T cells, B-cell-depleted T cells, or PBMCs.

V was clipped by 5 bases and J by 4 bases, with 9 bases between them. CDR3 length: 12 residues. The germline gives CDR1 SGHVS, CDR2 FQNEAQ. Generated by immunoSEQ multiplex PCR, the TCRdb table keeps only in-frame clones and is missing some. The sample contains tens of thousands of clones, about 88% of which appear only once. V and J are TRBV7-8 and TRBJ2-7, with D perhaps matching TRBD1 (6 bases). This sequence originates from a human donor in a cohort sampled during active COVID-19. Material: peripheral blood. CDR3 loop: CASSQGSYEQYF. The DNA of the CDR3 is TGTGCCAGCAGCCAGGGGTCGTACGAGCAGTACTTC.